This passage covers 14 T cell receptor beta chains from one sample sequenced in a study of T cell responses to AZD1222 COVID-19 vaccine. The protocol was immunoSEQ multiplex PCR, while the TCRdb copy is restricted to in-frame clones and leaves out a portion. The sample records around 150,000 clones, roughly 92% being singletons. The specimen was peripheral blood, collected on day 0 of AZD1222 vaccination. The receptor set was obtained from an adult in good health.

CDR3 DNA sequence: TGTGCCAGCAGTATTCACGACACAGATTCAGGGGAGCAGTACTTC. Its protein is CASSIHDTDSGEQYF. The chain recombines TRBV28 with TRBJ2-7; maybe TRBD1 (5 bases). CDR1 is MDHEN, CDR2 SYDVKM, per germline. The CDR3 loop spans 15 amino acids. V lost 5 bases and J lost 7, with 21 bases in between.

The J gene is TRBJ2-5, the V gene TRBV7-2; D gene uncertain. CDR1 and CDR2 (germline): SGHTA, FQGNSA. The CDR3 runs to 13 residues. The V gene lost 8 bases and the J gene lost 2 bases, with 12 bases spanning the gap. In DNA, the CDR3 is TGTGCCAGCGGATCGGCGACTCAAGAGACCCAGTACTTC. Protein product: CASGSATQETQYF.

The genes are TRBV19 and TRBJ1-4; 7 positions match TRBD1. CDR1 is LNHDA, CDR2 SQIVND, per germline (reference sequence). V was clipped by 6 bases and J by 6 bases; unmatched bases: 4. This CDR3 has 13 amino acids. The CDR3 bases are TGTGCCAGTAGGCGACAGGGCTATGAAAAACTGTTTTTT. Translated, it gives CASRRQGYEKLFF.

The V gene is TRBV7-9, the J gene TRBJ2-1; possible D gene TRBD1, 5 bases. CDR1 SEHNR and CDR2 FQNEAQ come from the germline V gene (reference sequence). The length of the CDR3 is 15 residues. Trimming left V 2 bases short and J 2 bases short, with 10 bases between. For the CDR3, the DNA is TGTGCCAGCAGCTTATTTCGGACACCCTACAATGAGCAGTTCTTC. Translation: CASSLFRTPYNEQFF. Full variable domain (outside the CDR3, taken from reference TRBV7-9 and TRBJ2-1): DTGVSQNPRHKITKRGQNVTFRCDPISEHNRLYWYRQTLGQGPEFLTYFQNEAQLEKSRLLSDRFSAERPKGSFSTLEIQRTEQGDSAMYLCASSLFRTPYNEQFFGPGTRLTVL.

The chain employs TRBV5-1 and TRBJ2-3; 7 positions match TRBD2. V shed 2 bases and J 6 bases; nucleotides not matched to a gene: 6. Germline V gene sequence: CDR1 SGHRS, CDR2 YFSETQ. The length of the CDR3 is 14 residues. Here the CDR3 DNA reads TGCGCCAGCAGCTTCGGCGGGAGCGGTGATACGCAGTATTTT. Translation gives CASSFGGSGDTQYF.

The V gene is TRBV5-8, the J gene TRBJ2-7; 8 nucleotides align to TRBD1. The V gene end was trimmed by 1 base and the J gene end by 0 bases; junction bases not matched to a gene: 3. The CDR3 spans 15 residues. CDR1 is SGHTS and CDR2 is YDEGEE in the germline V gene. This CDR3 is CASSLLTGASYEQYF. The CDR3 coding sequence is TGTGCCAGCAGCTTGCTGACAGGGGCCTCCTACGAGCAGTACTTC.

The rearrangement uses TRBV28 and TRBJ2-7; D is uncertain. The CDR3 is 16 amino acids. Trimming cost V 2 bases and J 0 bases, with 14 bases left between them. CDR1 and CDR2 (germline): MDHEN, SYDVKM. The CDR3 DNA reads TGTGCCAGCAGTTTAATTTACAGCTCGAGCTCCTACGAGCAGTACTTC. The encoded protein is CASSLIYSSSSYEQYF.

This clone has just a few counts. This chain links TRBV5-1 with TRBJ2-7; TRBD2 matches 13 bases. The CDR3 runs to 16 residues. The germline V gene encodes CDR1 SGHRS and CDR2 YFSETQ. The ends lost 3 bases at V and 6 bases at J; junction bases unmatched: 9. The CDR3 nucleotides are TGCGCCAGCAGCTGGACCAAGGGGACTAGCGGGGTCGAGCAGTACTTC. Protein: CASSWTKGTSGVEQYF. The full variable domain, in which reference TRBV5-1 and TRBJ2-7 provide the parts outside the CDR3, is KAGVTQTPRYLIKTRGQQVTLSCSPISGHRSVSWYQQTPGQGLQFLFEYFSETQRNKGNFPGRFSGRQFSNSRSEMNVSTLELGDSALYLCASSWTKGTSGVEQYFGPGTRLTVT.

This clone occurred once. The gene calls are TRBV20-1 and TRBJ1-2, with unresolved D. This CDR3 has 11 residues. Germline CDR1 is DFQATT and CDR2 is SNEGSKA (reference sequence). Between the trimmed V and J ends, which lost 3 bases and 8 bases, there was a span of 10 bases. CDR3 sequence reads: CSARIAAGYTF. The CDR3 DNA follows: TGCAGTGCTAGGATCGCGGCGGGCTACACCTTC.

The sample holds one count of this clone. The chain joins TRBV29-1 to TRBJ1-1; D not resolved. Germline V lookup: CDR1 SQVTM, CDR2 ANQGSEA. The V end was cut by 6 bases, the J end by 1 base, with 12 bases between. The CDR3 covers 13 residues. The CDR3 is CSVTWQKNTEAFF. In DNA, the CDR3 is TGCAGCGTAACGTGGCAGAAGAACACTGAAGCTTTCTTT. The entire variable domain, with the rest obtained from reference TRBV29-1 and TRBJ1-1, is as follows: SAVISQKPSRDICQRGTSLTIQCQVDSQVTMMFWYRQQPGQSLTLIATANQGSEATYESGFVIDKFPISRPNLTFSTLTVSNMSPEDSSIYLCSVTWQKNTEAFFGQGTRLTVV.

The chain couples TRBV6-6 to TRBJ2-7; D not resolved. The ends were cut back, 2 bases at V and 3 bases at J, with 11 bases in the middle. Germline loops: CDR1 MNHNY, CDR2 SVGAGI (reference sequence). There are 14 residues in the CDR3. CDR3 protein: CASSYKGYFYEQYF. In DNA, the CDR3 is TGTGCCAGCAGTTACAAGGGTTACTTCTACGAGCAGTACTTC.

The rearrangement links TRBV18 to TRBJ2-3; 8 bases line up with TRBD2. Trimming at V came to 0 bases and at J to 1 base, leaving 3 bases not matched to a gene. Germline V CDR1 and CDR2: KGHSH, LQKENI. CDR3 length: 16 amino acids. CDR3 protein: CASSPPSLAGTDTQYF. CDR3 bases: TGTGCCAGCTCACCACCGTCACTAGCGGGCACAGATACGCAGTATTTT.

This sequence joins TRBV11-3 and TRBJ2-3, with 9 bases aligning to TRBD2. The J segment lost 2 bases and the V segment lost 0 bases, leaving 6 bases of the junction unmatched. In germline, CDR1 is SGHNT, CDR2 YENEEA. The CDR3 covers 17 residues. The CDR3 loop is CASSLELAGGPTDTQYF. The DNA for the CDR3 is TGTGCCAGCAGCTTAGAGTTGGCGGGAGGGCCCACAGATACGCAGTATTTT.

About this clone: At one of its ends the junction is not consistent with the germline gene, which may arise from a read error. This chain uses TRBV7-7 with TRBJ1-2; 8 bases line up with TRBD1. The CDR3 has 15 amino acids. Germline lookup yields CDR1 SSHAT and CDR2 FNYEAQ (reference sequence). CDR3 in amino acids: CASSGRTGRNYGYTF. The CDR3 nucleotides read TGTGCTAGCAGCGGACGGACAGGGAGGAACTATGGCTACACCTTC.